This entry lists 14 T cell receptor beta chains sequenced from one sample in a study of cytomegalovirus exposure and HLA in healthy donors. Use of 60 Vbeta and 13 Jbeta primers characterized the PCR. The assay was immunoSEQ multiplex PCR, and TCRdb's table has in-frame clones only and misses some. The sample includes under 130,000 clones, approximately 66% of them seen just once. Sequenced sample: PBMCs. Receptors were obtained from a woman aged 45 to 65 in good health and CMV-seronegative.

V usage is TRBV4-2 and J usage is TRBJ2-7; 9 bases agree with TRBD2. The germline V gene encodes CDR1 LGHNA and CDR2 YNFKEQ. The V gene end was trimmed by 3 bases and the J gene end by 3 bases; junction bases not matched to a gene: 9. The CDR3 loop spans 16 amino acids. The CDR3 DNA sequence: TGTGCCAGCAGCCAGGACTCAGCGGGGGGTTTCTACGAGCAGTACTTC. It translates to CASSQDSAGGFYEQYF.

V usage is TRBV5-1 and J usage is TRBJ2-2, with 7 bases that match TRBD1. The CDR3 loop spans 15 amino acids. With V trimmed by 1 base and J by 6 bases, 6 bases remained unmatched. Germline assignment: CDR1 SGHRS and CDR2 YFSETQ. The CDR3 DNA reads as TGCGCCAGCAGCTTGTGGACAGGTGGGGCCGGGGAGCTGTTTTTT. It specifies CASSLWTGGAGELFF.

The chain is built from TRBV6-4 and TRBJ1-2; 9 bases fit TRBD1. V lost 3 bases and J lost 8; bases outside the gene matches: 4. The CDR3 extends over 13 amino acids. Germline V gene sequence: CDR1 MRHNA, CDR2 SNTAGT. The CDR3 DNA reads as TGTGCCAGCAGTGAAGGGGGACAGGGCGGCTACACCTTC. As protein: CASSEGGQGGYTF.

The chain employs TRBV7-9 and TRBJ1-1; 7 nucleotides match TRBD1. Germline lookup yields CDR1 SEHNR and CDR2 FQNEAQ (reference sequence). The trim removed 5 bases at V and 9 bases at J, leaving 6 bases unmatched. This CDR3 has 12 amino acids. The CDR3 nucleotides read TGTGCCAGCAGCCCAAGACAGGGACAAGCTTTCTTT. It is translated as CASSPRQGQAFF.

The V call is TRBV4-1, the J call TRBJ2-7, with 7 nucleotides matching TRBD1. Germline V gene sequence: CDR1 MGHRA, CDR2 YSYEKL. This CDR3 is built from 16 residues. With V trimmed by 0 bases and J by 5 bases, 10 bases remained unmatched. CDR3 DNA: TGCGCCAGCAGCCAAGATCTGGGGTGGGGACAGAACGAGCAGTACTTC. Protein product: CASSQDLGWGQNEQYF.

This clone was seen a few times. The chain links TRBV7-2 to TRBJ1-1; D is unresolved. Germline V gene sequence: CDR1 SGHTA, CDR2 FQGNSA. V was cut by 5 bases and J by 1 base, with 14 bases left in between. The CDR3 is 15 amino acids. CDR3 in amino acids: CASSPLGRQNTEAFF. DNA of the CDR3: TGTGCCAGCAGCCCCCTCGGCCGACAGAACACTGAAGCTTTCTTT.

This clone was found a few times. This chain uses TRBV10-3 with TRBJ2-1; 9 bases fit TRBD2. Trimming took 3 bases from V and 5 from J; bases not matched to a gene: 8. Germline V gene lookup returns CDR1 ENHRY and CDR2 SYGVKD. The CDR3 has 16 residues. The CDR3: CAISDRASGINNEQFF. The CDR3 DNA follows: TGTGCCATCAGTGATCGGGCTAGCGGGATTAACAATGAGCAGTTCTTC.

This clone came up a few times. The CDR3 nucleotides read TGTGCCAGCAGCCAAGGGGGTTCGCGGGAGGGCACAGATACGCAGTATTTT. Its protein is CASSQGGSREGTDTQYF. The chain recombines TRBV4-2 with TRBJ2-3, with TRBD2 matching over 8 bases. V shed 1 base and J 1 base; nucleotides not matched to a gene: 7. This CDR3 has 17 amino acids. CDR1 and CDR2 (germline): LGHNA, YNFKEQ.

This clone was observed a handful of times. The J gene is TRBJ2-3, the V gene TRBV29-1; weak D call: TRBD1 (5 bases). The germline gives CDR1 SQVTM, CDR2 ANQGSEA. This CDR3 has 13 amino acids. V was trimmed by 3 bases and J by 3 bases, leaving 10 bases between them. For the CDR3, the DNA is TGCAGCGTTGACGCATCAGGGACAGATACGCAGTATTTT. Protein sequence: CSVDASGTDTQYF.

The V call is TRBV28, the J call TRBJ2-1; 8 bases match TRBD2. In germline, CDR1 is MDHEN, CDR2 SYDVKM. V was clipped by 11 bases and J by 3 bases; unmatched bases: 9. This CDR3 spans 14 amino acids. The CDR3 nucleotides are TGTGCCCCTCCGTCGGGAGGGGTCTACAATGAGCAGTTCTTC. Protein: CAPPSGGVYNEQFF. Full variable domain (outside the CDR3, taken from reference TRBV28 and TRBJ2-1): DVKVTQSSRYLVKRTGEKVFLECVQDMDHENMFWYRQDPGLGLRLIYFSYDVKMKEKGDIPEGYSVSREKKERFSLILESASTNQTSMYLCAPPSGGVYNEQFFGPGTRLTVL.

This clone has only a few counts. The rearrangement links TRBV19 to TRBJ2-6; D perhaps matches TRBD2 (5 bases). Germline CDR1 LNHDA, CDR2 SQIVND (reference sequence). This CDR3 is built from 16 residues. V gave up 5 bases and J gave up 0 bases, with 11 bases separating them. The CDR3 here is CASSPEASSGANVLTF. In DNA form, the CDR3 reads TGTGCCAGTAGTCCGGAGGCCAGCTCTGGGGCCAACGTCCTGACTTTC.

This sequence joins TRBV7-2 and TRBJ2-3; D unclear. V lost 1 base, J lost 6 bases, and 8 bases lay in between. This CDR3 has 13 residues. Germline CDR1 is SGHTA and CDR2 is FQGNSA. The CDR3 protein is CASSLGVGDTQYF. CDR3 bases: TGTGCCAGCAGCTTAGGCGTCGGGGATACGCAGTATTTT.

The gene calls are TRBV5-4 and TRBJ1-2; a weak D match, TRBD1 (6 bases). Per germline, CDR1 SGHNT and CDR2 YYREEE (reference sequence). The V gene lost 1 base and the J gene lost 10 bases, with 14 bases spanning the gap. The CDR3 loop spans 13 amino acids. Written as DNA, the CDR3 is TGTGCCAGCAGCTTGTTCGGGGGGCGCGTCTACACCTTC. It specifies CASSLFGGRVYTF.

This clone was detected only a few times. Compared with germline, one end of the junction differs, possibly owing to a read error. The CDR3 nucleotides are TGTGCCAGCGGTGAAGTCTTAATTGGCTACACCTTC. Translation gives CASGEVLIGYTF. This rearrangement joins TRBV6-1 to TRBJ1-2; D gene ambiguous. The CDR3 spans 12 residues. The germline V gene has CDR1 MNHNS and CDR2 SASEGT.